The 14 T cell receptor beta chains given below trace back to one sample, sequenced in a study of beta chain features in type 1 diabetes. Overall study results and limits: Moderately but significantly shorter TCRB CDR3s were found in Type 1 diabetes patients in all four CD4+ subsets.

All of the isolated RNA was reverse transcribed, so expressed TCRB transcripts were sequenced. Data came from immunoSEQ multiplex PCR; TCRdb stores just in-frame clones and leaves some out. The repertoire holds over 650,000 clones, over 12% seen once, with just under 0.04% in the top ten. These TCRs' antigens remain unknown. Sequencing used naive CD4+ T cells from blood. The receptors here all came from a man between 18 and 29 years old with type 1 diabetes.

The chain joins TRBV7-2 to TRBJ2-5; D assignment may be TRBD1 or TRBD2 (5 bases each). Germline V gives CDR1 SGHTA, CDR2 FQGNSA. The CDR3 has 16 residues. V was trimmed by 1 base and J by 5 bases, leaving 17 bases between them. CDR3 in DNA: TGTGCCAGCAGCTTAGGGGGCGGGCCCAGTTGGGAGACCCAGTACTTC. It translates to CASSLGGGPSWETQYF.

This clone was counted only a few times. The rearrangement links TRBV4-2 to TRBJ1-4; 10 bases line up with TRBD1. Germline CDR1 LGHNA, CDR2 YNFKEQ. The CDR3 loop spans 16 amino acids. V lost 3 bases to trimming and J lost 8 bases; unmatched junction nucleotides: 9. The CDR3 coding sequence is TGTGCCAGCAGCCATACCTCCGGGACAGGGGAGGAAAAACTGTTTTTT. Translation: CASSHTSGTGEEKLFF.

There are a few counts of this clone. V usage is TRBV4-3 and J usage is TRBJ1-2; D is undetermined. Deletions cut 0 bases from V and 7 bases from J, with 6 bases between. Germline CDR1 reads LGHNA; CDR2 reads YSLEER. The CDR3 is 12 residues long. CDR3 loop: CASSQEGSGYTF. The CDR3 DNA follows: TGCGCCAGCAGCCAAGAAGGAAGTGGCTACACCTTC.

This clone was observed a few times. The chain has TRBV9 and TRBJ2-7; 8 nucleotides agree with TRBD1. Germline CDR1 reads SGDLS; CDR2 reads YYNGEE. Trimming took 4 bases from V and 4 from J; bases not matched to a gene: 13. The CDR3 has 16 amino acids. CDR3: CASSIGGPGQAYEQYF. The CDR3, as DNA: TGTGCCAGCAGCATCGGCGGACCGGGACAGGCGTACGAGCAGTACTTC.

The chain couples TRBV15 to TRBJ2-2; D tentatively reads TRBD1 or TRBD2 (5 bases each). The germline CDR1 and CDR2 sequences are LNHNV and YYDKDF (reference sequence). Trimming stripped 1 base from V and 1 base from J, with 13 bases between. There are 17 residues in the CDR3. The CDR3 here is CATSRGPGTQNTGELFF. CDR3 nucleotides: TGTGCCACCAGCAGAGGACCCGGGACGCAGAACACCGGGGAGCTGTTTTTT. Looking up the rest from reference TRBV15 and TRBJ2-2 gives the full variable domain: DAMVIQNPRYQVTQFGKPVTLSCSQTLNHNVMYWYQQKSSQAPKLLFHYYDKDFNNEADTPDNFQSRRPNTSFCFLDIRSPGLGDTAMYLCATSRGPGTQNTGELFFGEGSRLTVL.

This clone was found a few times. The same CDR3 can be traced to other DNA sequences in this sample. The chain links TRBV20-1 to TRBJ2-7, with D hard to call. The CDR3 has 11 residues. From germline, CDR1 is DFQATT and CDR2 SNEGSKA (reference sequence). Trimming stripped 3 bases from V and 2 bases from J, with 5 bases between. In DNA, the CDR3 is TGCAGTGCTAGCGGCCCCTACGAGCAGTACTTC. It is translated as CSASGPYEQYF.

This clone was counted a few times. This sequence joins TRBV2 and TRBJ2-4, with D maybe TRBD1 (6 bases). The CDR3 loop spans 16 amino acids. Per the germline V gene, CDR1 is SNHLY and CDR2 is FYNNEI. The V and J ends lost 6 bases and 1 base respectively, with 16 bases between them. The CDR3 here is CASRRTDGPAKNIQYF. CDR3 coding DNA: TGTGCCAGCAGGCGGACAGACGGGCCGGCCAAAAACATTCAGTACTTC.

The genes are TRBV4-2 and TRBJ2-7, with 7 bases matching TRBD1. This CDR3 contains 15 residues. The V gene end was trimmed by 0 bases and the J gene end by 5 bases; junction bases not matched to a gene: 7. Looked up from germline, CDR1 is LGHNA and CDR2 is YNFKEQ. The CDR3 bases are TGTGCCAGCAGCCAAGAATTACGACAGGGCCACGAGCAGTACTTC. Its translation: CASSQELRQGHEQYF.

This clone was counted a few times. This sequence joins TRBV30 and TRBJ1-1; 7 bases agree with TRBD1. CDR1 GTSNPN and CDR2 SVGIG come from the germline V gene (reference sequence). V lost 1 base and J lost 0; bases outside the gene matches: 11. CDR3 length: 17 amino acids. This chain's CDR3 is CAWSGTGGFKMNTEAFF. The DNA of the CDR3 is TGTGCCTGGAGTGGGACAGGAGGGTTTAAGATGAACACTGAAGCTTTCTTT.

This clone has only a few counts. The V and J genes are TRBV7-9 and TRBJ2-1, with 7 bases aligning to TRBD1. The CDR3 has 15 amino acids. The germline gives CDR1 SEHNR, CDR2 FQNEAQ (reference sequence). V dropped 5 bases and J dropped 5; count of bases not matched to a gene: 9. CDR3 residues: CASSPLRDRNNEQFF. Here the CDR3 DNA reads TGTGCCAGCAGCCCCCTCCGGGACAGAAACAATGAGCAGTTCTTC.

The chain combines TRBV6-5 with TRBJ1-1; the D gene is possibly TRBD1 (6 bases). Germline values: CDR1 MNHEY, CDR2 SVGAGI. V lost 6 bases and J 9 bases, leaving 14 bases between the germline ends. The CDR3 extends over 12 amino acids. In DNA, the CDR3 is TGTGCCAGCAGCCCAGGACAGCAACAAGCTTTCTTT. Amino acid sequence: CASSPGQQQAFF.

The rearrangement uses TRBV7-2 and TRBJ2-5; D may be TRBD1 (5 bases). V lost 2 bases to trimming and J lost 4 bases, with 11 bases between them. This CDR3 has 14 amino acids. The germline gives CDR1 SGHTA, CDR2 FQGNSA. CDR3 region: CASSLSRATETQYF. CDR3 bases: TGTGCCAGCAGCTTAAGCAGGGCCACAGAGACCCAGTACTTC.

This clone has just a few counts. V and J are TRBV7-9 and TRBJ1-2, with unresolved D. CDR3 length: 14 amino acids. Trimming removed 5 bases from V and 6 bases from J, with 16 bases in between. Germline V gene sequence: CDR1 SEHNR, CDR2 FQNEAQ (reference sequence). CDR3 sequence: CASSHRGRENGYTF. For the CDR3, the DNA is TGTGCCAGCAGCCATCGCGGTAGGGAGAATGGCTACACCTTC.

The V gene is TRBV5-6, the J gene TRBJ1-3, with TRBD1 identical over 8 bases. Germline V gene lookup returns CDR1 SGHDT and CDR2 YYEEEE. This CDR3 is 13 amino acids long. Losses at the gene ends were 3 bases for V and 8 bases for J; bases not matched to a gene: 4. The CDR3 nucleotides read TGTGCCAGCAGCTCCTTACAGGGGGACACCATATATTTT. Translating it yields CASSSLQGDTIYF.